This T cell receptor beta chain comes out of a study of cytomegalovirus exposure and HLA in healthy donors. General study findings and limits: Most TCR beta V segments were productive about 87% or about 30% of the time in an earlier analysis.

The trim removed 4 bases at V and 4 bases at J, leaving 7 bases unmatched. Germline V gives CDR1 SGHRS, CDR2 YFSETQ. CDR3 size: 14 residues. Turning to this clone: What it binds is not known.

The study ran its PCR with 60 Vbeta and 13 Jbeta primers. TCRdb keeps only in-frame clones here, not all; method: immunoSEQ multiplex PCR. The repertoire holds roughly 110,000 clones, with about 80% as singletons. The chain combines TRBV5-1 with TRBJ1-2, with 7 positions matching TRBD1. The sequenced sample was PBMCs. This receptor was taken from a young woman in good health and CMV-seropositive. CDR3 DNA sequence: TGCGCCAGCAGCCCTCTCGGACAGGCCTATGGCTACACCTTC. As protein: CASSPLGQAYGYTF.